This passage covers 15 T cell receptor beta chains from one sample sequenced in a study of T cell repertoires in cytomegalovirus infection. MiXCR was run by TCRdb on the reads, yielding one entry per CDR3 protein. This sample has about 230,000 distinct CDR3 sequences, with approximately 7% found just once. The sequenced material came from PBMCs. Receptors originate from a human donor in good health (CMV status not recorded). Some clones in this sample may be carry-over from other donors' samples.

This clonotype has ten or more counts. This chain links TRBV20-1 with TRBJ1-4; D might be TRBD1 (5 bases). Germline CDR1 is DFQATT and CDR2 is SNEGSKA (reference sequence). This CDR3 is built from 14 residues. Trimming shortened V by 5 bases and J by 3 bases, and 13 bases separated the two germline ends. The CDR3 coding sequence is TGCAGTGCTCCTTGGGGAGGGGCTAATGAAAAACTGTTTTTT. It translates to CSAPWGGANEKLFF.

The rearrangement joins TRBV30 to TRBJ2-1; perhaps TRBD1 as D (6 bases). The CDR3 extends over 13 amino acids. Germline-derived CDR1 and CDR2 are GTSNPN and SVGIG (reference sequence). Deletions cut 3 bases from V and 4 bases from J, with 10 bases between. CDR3 sequence reads: CAWSGDRYNEQFF. In DNA, the CDR3 is TGTGCCTGGAGCGGAGACAGGTACAATGAGCAGTTCTTC.

This clonotype was found a few times. This chain uses TRBV4-3 with TRBJ1-1; D is ambiguous. The CDR3 consists of 13 residues. The V gene's germline CDR1 is LGHNA and CDR2 YSLEER. Trimming took 3 bases from V and 3 from J, leaving 8 bases between them. CDR3 DNA sequence: TGCGCCAGCAGCCAGCTAAGGGACACTGAAGCTTTCTTT. Amino acids: CASSQLRDTEAFF.

This clonotype was counted a few times. The V call is TRBV29-1, the J call TRBJ2-5, with a possible D match to TRBD2 (5 bases). The CDR3 has 14 amino acids. The V and J ends lost 8 bases and 2 bases respectively, with 18 bases between them. Germline V CDR1 and CDR2: SQVTM, ANQGSEA. The CDR3, as DNA: TGCAGCCTTAAGAAGGCGACGGGACAAGAGACCCAGTACTTC. This encodes CSLKKATGQETQYF. Full variable domain (remainder filled in from reference TRBV29-1 and TRBJ2-5): SAVISQKPSRDICQRGTSLTIQCQVDSQVTMMFWYRQQPGQSLTLIATANQGSEATYESGFVIDKFPISRPNLTFSTLTVSNMSPEDSSIYLCSLKKATGQETQYFGPGTRLLVL.

As concerns this clonotype: The CDR3 carries no conserved terminal phenylalanine or tryptophan, so it likely arises from a read error. The gene calls are TRBV20-1 and TRBJ2-7; tentative D call: TRBD1 (6 bases). This CDR3 spans 15 amino acids. V lost 6 bases to trimming and J lost 1 base, with 19 bases between them. The V gene's germline CDR1 is DFQATT and CDR2 SNEGSKA (reference sequence). The CDR3 coding sequence is TGCAGTGCACAAGCCTCCTCGACAGGATCCTACGAGCAGTACCTC. This gives the protein CSAQASSTGSYEQYL.

This clonotype was counted ten times or more. The V and J genes are TRBV7-2 and TRBJ1-1; D remains ambiguous. CDR3 size: 12 residues. Trimming left V 4 bases short and J 4 bases short, with 7 bases between. Germline V gives CDR1 SGHTA, CDR2 FQGNSA. The CDR3 protein is CASSSRGTEAFF. The CDR3 nucleotides read TGTGCCAGCAGCTCGCGGGGCACTGAAGCTTTCTTT.

Many counts were recorded for this clonotype. The V and J genes are TRBV20-1 and TRBJ1-2; no firm D call. This CDR3 region has 10 residues. CDR1 is DFQATT, CDR2 SNEGSKA, per germline (reference sequence). V dropped 6 bases and J dropped 2 bases, with 4 bases sitting between them. CDR3 nucleotide sequence: TGCAGTGCAGGAAACTATGGCTACACCTTC. Amino acids: CSAGNYGYTF.

The gene calls are TRBV7-9 and TRBJ1-1, with a tentative D call TRBD1 (6 bases). The V end was cut by 5 bases, the J end by 1 base, with 11 bases between. The CDR3 spans 14 residues. CDR1 is SEHNR, CDR2 FQNEAQ, per germline (reference sequence). CDR3 loop: CASSLPGENTEAFF. CDR3 nucleotides: TGTGCCAGCAGCCTACCAGGGGAGAACACTGAAGCTTTCTTT.

This clonotype was seen ten or more times. This chain uses TRBV29-1 with TRBJ2-3; D is uncertain. V lost 4 bases and J 6 bases, leaving 11 bases between the germline ends. Per germline, CDR1 SQVTM and CDR2 ANQGSEA. The CDR3 sequence is 12 residues long. This CDR3 is CSVGQELDTQYF. The CDR3 nucleotides are TGCAGCGTTGGCCAGGAGTTGGATACGCAGTATTTT.

Many counts were recorded for this clonotype. The V call is TRBV28, the J call TRBJ2-7, with 10 bases that match TRBD1. Germline trimming cut 3 bases from V and 2 bases from J; bases unmatched to any gene: 4. CDR1 MDHEN and CDR2 SYDVKM come from the germline V gene. This CDR3 region has 15 residues. The CDR3 sequence: CASSFGTGATYEQYF. The CDR3 DNA sequence: TGTGCCAGCAGTTTCGGGACAGGGGCGACCTACGAGCAGTACTTC. Combining the CDR3 with reference TRBV28 and TRBJ2-7 gives the whole variable domain DVKVTQSSRYLVKRTGEKVFLECVQDMDHENMFWYRQDPGLGLRLIYFSYDVKMKEKGDIPEGYSVSREKKERFSLILESASTNQTSMYLCASSFGTGATYEQYFGPGTRLTVT.

The chain is built from TRBV20-1 and TRBJ2-1; 8 nucleotides match TRBD2. Losses at the gene ends were 6 bases for V and 7 bases for J; bases not matched to a gene: 11. CDR3 size: 14 residues. Germline values: CDR1 DFQATT, CDR2 SNEGSKA (reference sequence). The CDR3, as DNA: TGCAGTGCGGGCTCGGGGGGGTCTCCGAATGAGCAGTTCTTC. It translates to CSAGSGGSPNEQFF.

This clonotype was seen at least ten times. The chain employs TRBV7-2 and TRBJ1-4; D is unclear. Trimming removed 5 bases at V and 1 base at J, with 8 bases between. Per germline, CDR1 SGHTA and CDR2 FQGNSA. The CDR3 covers 14 residues. CDR3 DNA: TGTGCCAGCAGCCGAGGACTAACTAATGAAAAACTGTTTTTT. This translates into CASSRGLTNEKLFF.

This clonotype showed up many times. The chain links TRBV4-1 to TRBJ2-5, with D perhaps TRBD1 (6 bases). The V end was cut by 4 bases, the J end by 1 base, with 16 bases between. Germline CDR1 is MGHRA and CDR2 is YSYEKL. The CDR3 runs 16 residues. In nucleotides, the CDR3 is TGCGCCAGCAGCCCAAGAGATTGGACAGCCCAAGAGACCCAGTACTTC. It specifies CASSPRDWTAQETQYF.

This clonotype was seen at least ten times. The CDR3 DNA follows: TGCAGCGTTGTTCAGGTTGCGGGGGCCCAGGCCCAGTACTTC. Translating it yields CSVVQVAGAQAQYF. The rearrangement uses TRBV29-1 and TRBJ2-5, with D perhaps TRBD2 (7 bases). V was pared by 4 bases and J by 9 bases, with 21 bases between. The CDR3 length is 14 residues. Per germline, CDR1 SQVTM and CDR2 ANQGSEA.

This clonotype appeared many times. Here the CDR3 reads CASSLAEAGGDTQYF. Here the CDR3 DNA reads TGTGCCAGCAGCTTAGCGGAGGCGGGGGGAGATACGCAGTATTTT. V is TRBV7-2 and J is TRBJ2-3, with 8 bases lining up with TRBD2. CDR1 SGHTA and CDR2 FQGNSA come from the germline V gene. The trim removed 0 bases at V and 5 bases at J, leaving 4 bases unmatched. This CDR3 spans 15 amino acids.